This T cell receptor beta chain comes out of a study of blood T cell repertoires in COVID-19. This CDR3 is built from 17 residues. Looked up from germline, CDR1 is LGHNA and CDR2 is YNFKEQ. Trimming took off 0 bases at V and 2 bases at J, with 13 bases between the two ends. Sequenced by immunoSEQ multiplex PCR; TCRdb stores in-frame clones only, minus some. The sample holds around 60,000 clones, roughly four fifths seen once. This chain joins TRBV4-2 and TRBJ2-2; D may be TRBD2 (6 bases). The TCR comes from a man between 50 and 59 years old with COVID-19, enrolled during active disease. The sample taken for sequencing was peripheral blood. The CDR3 loop is CASSQDLATVNTGELFF. The DNA of the CDR3 is TGTGCCAGCAGCCAAGATCTAGCGACAGTAAACACCGGGGAGCTGTTTTTT.